This record concerns one TCR beta chain sequence. Its cognate antigen is unknown. Peripheral blood, together with lesional scalp punch biopsies, was collected from alopecia areata patients. The sample belongs to a study of CD8+ T cells in alopecia areata. Extracted RNA was reverse transcribed into cDNA, the sequencing template. Method: immunoSEQ multiplex PCR; TCRdb's copy keeps in-frame clones and lacks some. The table includes some 240,000 clones, 50% to 60% detected once. Study-wide results and caveats: Sequencing of scalp tissue also captures the resident alphabeta T cells of normal skin. Between patients, shared TCR sequences were less clear than in mice. This was possibly due in part to HLA diversity in the patient population.

Material: CD4+ T cells sorted from blood, obtained at week 0. This receptor was identified in a human donor with alopecia areata.

The CDR3: CASSLALGRRGDIQYF. DNA for the CDR3: TGCGCCAGCAGCTTGGCCCTTGGTCGTAGAGGAGACATTCAGTACTTC. The chain carries TRBV5-1 and TRBJ2-4; no clear D. V shed 0 bases and J shed 8 bases, with 18 bases lying between them. The CDR3 extends over 16 amino acids. In germline, CDR1 is SGHRS, CDR2 YFSETQ.